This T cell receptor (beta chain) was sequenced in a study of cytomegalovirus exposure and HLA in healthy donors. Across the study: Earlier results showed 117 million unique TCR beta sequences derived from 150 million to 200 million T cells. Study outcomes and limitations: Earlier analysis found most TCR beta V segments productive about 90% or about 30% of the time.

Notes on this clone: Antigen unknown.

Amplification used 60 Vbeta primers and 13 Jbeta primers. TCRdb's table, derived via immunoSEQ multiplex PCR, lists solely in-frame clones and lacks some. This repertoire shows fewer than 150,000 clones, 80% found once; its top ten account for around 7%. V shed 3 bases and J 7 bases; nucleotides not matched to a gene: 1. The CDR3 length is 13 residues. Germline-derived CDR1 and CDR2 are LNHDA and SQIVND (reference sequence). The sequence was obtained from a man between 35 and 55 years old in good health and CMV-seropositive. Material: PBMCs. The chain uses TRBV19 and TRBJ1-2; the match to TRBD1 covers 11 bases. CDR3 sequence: CASSMGTGGGYTF. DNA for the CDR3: TGTGCCAGTAGTATGGGGACAGGGGGTGGCTACACCTTC.